The TCR beta chain under discussion was sequenced for a study of shared clonotypes between healthy human individuals. General study points: The donor pool, a small one, limited the genetic and exposure-history diversity represented. Sampling was confined to blood; repertoires within tissues likely differ.

Several immunoSEQ 96-well plates shared each subset's DNA, each plate a replicate. Profiling relied on immunoSEQ multiplex PCR, and the TCRdb table lists in-frame clones only, not all of them. The sample contains roughly 96,000 clones, around half of which appear only once. The CDR3 extends over 12 amino acids. V gave up 7 bases and J gave up 4 bases, with 9 bases separating them. Germline V gene data show CDR1 as SNHLY and CDR2 as FYNNEI. This clone turned up a few times. The antigen is unknown. The sequence derives from a woman between 40 and 55 years old in good health. Some clones in this sample may be carry-over from other donors' samples. This rearrangement joins TRBV2 to TRBJ2-3; no clear D gene. The sample comprised PBMCs. CDR3 sequence (DNA): TGTGCCAGCAATTCCGGGTCAGATACGCAGTATTTT. The encoded protein is CASNSGSDTQYF.